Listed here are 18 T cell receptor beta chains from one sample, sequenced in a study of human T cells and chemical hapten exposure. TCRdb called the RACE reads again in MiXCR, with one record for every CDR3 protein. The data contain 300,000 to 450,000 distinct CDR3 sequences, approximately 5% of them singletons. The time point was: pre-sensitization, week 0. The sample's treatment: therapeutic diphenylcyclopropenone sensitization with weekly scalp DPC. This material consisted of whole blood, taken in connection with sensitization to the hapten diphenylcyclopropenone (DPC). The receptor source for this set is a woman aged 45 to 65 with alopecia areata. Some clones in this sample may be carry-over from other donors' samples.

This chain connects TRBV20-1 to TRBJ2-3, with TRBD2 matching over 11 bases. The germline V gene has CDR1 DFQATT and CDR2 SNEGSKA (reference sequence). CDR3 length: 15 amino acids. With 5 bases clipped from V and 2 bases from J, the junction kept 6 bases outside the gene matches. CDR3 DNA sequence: TGCAGTGCTGTTAGCGGGGGGGTGCTCACAGATACGCAGTATTTT. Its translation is CSAVSGGVLTDTQYF.

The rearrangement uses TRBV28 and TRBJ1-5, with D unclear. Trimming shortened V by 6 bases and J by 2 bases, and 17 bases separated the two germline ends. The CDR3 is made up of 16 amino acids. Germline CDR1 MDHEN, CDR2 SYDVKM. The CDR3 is CASSLPQQDGNQPQHF. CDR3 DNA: TGTGCCAGCAGCTTACCCCAGCAGGATGGCAATCAGCCCCAGCATTTT.

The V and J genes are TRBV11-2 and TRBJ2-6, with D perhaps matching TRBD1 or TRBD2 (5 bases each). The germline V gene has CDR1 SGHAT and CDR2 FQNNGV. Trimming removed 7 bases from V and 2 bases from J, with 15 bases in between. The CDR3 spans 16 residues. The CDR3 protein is CASNVFGAAGANVLTF. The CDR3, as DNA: TGTGCCAGCAACGTTTTCGGGGCAGCTGGGGCCAACGTCCTGACTTTC.

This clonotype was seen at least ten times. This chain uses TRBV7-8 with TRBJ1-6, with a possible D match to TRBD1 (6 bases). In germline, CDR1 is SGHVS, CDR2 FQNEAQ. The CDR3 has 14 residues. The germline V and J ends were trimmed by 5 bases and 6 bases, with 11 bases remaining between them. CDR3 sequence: CASSPGGLNSPLHF. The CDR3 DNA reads TGTGCCAGCAGCCCGGGGGGCCTTAATTCACCCCTCCACTTT.

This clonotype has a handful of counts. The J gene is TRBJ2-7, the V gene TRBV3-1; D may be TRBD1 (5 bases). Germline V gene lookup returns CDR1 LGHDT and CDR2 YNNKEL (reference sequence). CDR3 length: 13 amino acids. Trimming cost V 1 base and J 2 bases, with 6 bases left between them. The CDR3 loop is CASSQVGPYEQYF. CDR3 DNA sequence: TGTGCCAGCAGCCAAGTGGGGCCCTACGAGCAGTACTTC.

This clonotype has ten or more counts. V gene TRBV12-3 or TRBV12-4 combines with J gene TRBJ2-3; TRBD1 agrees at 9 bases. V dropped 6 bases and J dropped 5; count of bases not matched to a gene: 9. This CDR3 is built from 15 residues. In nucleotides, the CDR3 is TGTGCCAGCAGACCGGACAGGGGATTCGGAGATACGCAGTATTTT. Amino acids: CASRPDRGFGDTQYF.

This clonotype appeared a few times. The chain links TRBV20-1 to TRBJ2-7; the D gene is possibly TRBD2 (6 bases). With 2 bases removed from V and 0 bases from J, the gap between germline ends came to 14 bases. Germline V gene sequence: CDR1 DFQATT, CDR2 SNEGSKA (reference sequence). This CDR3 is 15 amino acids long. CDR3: CSARSLAENSYEQYF. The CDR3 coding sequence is TGCAGTGCTAGAAGTTTAGCGGAGAACTCCTACGAGCAGTACTTC.

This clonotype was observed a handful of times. The CDR3 nucleotides are TGTGCCAGCAGCCGCGATTTAAGCACAGATACGCAGTATTTT. This encodes CASSRDLSTDTQYF. This chain joins TRBV12-3 or TRBV12-4 and TRBJ2-3; no reliable D call. The CDR3 extends over 14 amino acids. Trimming removed 6 bases from V and 0 bases from J, with 10 bases in between.

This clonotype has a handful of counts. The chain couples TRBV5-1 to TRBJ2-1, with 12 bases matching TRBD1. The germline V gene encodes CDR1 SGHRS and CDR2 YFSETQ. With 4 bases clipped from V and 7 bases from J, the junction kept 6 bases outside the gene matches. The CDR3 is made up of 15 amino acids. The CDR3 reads CASSLGTGGMNEQFF. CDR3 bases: TGCGCCAGCAGCCTGGGGACAGGGGGCATGAATGAGCAGTTCTTC.

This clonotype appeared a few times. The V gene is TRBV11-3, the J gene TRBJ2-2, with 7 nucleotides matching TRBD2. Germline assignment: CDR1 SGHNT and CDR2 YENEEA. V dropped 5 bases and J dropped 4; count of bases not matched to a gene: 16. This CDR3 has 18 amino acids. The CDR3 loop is CASSPGLGRGSGTGELFF. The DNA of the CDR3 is TGTGCCAGCAGCCCGGGCCTCGGGCGCGGGAGCGGCACCGGGGAGCTGTTTTTT. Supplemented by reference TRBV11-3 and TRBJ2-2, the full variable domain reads EAGVVQSPRYKIIEKKQPVAFWCNPISGHNTLYWYLQNLGQGPELLIRYENEEAVDDSQLPKDRFSAERLKGVDSTLKIQPAELGDSAVYLCASSPGLGRGSGTGELFFGEGSRLTVL.

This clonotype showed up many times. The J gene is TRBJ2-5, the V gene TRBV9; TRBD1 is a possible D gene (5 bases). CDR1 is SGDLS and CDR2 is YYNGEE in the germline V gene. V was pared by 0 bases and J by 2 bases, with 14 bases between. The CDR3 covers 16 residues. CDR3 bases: TGTGCCAGCAGCGTAGACGTAGGGGATACACAAGAGACCCAGTACTTC. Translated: CASSVDVGDTQETQYF.

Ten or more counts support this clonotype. CDR3 DNA sequence: TGTGCCAGCAGCCTTAGTGGGGGCGCGCTCCACGAGCAGTACTTC. The encoded protein is CASSLSGGALHEQYF. This chain connects TRBV7-8 to TRBJ2-7; a weak D match, TRBD1 (6 bases). The CDR3 consists of 15 residues. Germline CDR1 SGHVS, CDR2 FQNEAQ. The V end was cut by 5 bases, the J end by 5 bases, with 19 bases between.

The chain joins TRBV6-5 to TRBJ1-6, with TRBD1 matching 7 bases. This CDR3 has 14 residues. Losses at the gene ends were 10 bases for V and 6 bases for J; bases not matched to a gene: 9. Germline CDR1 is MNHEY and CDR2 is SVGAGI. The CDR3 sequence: CATLRTGFNSPLHF. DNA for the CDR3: TGTGCCACCCTTCGGACAGGTTTTAATTCACCCCTCCACTTT.

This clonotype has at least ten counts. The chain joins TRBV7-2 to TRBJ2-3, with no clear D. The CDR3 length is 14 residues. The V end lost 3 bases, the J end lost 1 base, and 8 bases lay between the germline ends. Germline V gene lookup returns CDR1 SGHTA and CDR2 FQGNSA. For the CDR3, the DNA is TGTGCCAGCAGCTTGGCCTGGGGCACAGATACGCAGTATTTT. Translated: CASSLAWGTDTQYF.

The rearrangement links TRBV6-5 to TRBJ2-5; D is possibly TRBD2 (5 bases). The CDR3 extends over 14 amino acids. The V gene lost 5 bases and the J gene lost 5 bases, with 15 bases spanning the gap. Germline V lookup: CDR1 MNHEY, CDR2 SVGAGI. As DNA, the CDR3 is TGTGCCAGCAGTACGGGCCCTCCGGGGGAGACCCAGTACTTC. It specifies CASSTGPPGETQYF.

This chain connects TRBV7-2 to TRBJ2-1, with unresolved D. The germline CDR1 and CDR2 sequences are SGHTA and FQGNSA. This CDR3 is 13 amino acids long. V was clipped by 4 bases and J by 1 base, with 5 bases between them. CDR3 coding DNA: TGTGCCAGCAGCTCACCGTCCTACAATGAGCAGTTCTTC. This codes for CASSSPSYNEQFF.

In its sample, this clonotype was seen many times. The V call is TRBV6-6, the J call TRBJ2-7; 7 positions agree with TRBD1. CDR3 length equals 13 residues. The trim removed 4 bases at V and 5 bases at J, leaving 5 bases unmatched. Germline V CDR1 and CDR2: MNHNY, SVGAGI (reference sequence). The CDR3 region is CASSLPTGNEQYF. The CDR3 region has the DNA TGTGCCAGCAGTTTACCGACAGGGAACGAGCAGTACTTC.

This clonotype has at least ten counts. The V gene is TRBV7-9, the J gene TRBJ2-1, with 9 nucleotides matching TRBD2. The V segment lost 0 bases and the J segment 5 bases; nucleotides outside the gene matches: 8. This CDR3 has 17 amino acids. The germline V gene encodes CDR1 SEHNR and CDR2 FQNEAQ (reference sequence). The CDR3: CASSLAKAGGIHNEQFF. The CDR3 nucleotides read TGTGCCAGCAGCTTAGCGAAAGCGGGAGGAATTCACAATGAGCAGTTCTTC. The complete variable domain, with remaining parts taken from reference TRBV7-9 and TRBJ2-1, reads DTGVSQNPRHKITKRGQNVTFRCDPISEHNRLYWYRQTLGQGPEFLTYFQNEAQLEKSRLLSDRFSAERPKGSFSTLEIQRTEQGDSAMYLCASSLAKAGGIHNEQFFGPGTRLTVL.